This section outlines one T cell receptor beta chain sequence together with its context. Its antigen is currently unknown. Germline CDR1 reads MNHEY; CDR2 reads SMNVEV (reference sequence). With V trimmed by 7 bases and J by 11 bases, 16 bases remained unmatched. CDR3 size: 16 residues. This specimen comes from a study of vaccination and CD4 T cells after COVID-19. Study as a whole: The convalescents comprised six males and four females, two of them Hispanic. Notes on the study in general: Analysis of convalescent patients found that 304 of 307 vaccine-specific clones were spike mono-reactive.

Treatment reported: 10-day PBMC culture with coronavirus spike peptide pools or control peptides (ViraFEST assay). With the Oncomine TCR Beta short-read assay, DNA from cultured CD4+ T cells was sequenced. TCRdb re-called the PCR reads through MiXCR, storing one row per CDR3 protein. The sample includes approximately 11,000 distinct CDR3 sequences, 32% seen only once; the top ten take approximately 15%. This receptor was identified in a human donor who had recovered from COVID-19. V and J are TRBV27 and TRBJ1-6; 8 bases agree with TRBD1. Sequenced material: CD4+ T cells from blood, cultured in vitro, taken after SARS-CoV-2 vaccination. Here the CDR3 DNA reads TGTGCCAGCACCTCACTACCGGACAGGGTGTGGACACCCCTCCACTTT. Its protein is CASTSLPDRVWTPLHF.